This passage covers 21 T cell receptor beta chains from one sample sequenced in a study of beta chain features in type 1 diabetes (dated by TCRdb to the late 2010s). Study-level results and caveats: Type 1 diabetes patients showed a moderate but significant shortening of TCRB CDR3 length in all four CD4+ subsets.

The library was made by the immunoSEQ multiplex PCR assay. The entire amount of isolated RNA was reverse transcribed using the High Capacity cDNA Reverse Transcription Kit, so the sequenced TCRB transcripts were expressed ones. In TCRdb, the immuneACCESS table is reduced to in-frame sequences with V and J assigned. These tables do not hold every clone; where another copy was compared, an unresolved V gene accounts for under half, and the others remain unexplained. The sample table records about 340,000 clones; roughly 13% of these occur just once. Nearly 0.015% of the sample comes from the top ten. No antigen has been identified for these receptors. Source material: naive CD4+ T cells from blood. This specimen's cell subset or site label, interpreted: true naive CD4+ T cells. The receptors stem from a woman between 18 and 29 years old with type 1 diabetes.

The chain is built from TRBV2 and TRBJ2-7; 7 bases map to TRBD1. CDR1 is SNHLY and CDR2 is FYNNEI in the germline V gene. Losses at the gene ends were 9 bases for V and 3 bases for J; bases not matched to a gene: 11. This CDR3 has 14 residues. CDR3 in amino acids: CASKGQANYYEQYF. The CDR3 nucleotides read TGTGCCAGTAAAGGACAGGCGAACTACTACGAGCAGTACTTC. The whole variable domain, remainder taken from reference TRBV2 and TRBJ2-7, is EPEVTQTPSHQVTQMGQEVILRCVPISNHLYFYWYRQILGQKVEFLVSFYNNEISEKSEIFDDQFSVERPDGSNFTLKIRSTKLEDSAMYFCASKGQANYYEQYFGPGTRLTVT.

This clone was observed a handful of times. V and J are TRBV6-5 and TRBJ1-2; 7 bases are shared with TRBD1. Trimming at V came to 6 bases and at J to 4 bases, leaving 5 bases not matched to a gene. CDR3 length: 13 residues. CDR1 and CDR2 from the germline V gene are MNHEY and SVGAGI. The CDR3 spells CASRRQGAYGYTF. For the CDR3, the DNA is TGTGCCAGCAGACGACAGGGAGCCTATGGCTACACCTTC.

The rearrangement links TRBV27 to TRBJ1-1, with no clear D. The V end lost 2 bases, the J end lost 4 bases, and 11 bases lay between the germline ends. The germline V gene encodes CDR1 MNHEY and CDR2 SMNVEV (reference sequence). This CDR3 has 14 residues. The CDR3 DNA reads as TGTGCCAGCAGTTTAAAGAGGGTCGTCACTGAAGCTTTCTTT. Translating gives CASSLKRVVTEAFF.

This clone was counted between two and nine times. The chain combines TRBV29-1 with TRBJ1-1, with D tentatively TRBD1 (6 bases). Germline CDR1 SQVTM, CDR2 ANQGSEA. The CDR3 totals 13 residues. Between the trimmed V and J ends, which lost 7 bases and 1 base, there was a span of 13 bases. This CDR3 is CSAMGQKNTEAFF. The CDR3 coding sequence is TGCAGCGCTATGGGACAAAAGAACACTGAAGCTTTCTTT.

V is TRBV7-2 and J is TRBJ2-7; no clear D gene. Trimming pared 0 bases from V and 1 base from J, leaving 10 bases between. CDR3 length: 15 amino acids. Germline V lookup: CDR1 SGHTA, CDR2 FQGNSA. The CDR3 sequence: CASSLARSSSYEQYF. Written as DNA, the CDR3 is TGTGCCAGCAGCTTAGCCAGGTCCAGTTCCTACGAGCAGTACTTC.

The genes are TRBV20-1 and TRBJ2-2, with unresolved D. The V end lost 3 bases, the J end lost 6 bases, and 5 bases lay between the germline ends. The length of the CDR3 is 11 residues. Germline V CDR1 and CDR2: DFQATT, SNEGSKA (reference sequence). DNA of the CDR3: TGCAGTGCTAGTTCCGCCGGGGAGCTGTTTTTT. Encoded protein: CSASSAGELFF.

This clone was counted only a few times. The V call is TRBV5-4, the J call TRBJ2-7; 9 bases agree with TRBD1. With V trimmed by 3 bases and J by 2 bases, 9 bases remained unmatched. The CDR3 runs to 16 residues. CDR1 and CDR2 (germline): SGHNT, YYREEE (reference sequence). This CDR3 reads CASSSNRGPITYEQYV. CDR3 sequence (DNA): TGTGCCAGCAGCTCAAACAGGGGGCCTATAACCTACGAGCAGTACGTC.

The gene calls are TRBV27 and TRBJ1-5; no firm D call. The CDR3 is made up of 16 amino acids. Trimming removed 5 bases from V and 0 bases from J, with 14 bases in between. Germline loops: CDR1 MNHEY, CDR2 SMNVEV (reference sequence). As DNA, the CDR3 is TGTGCCAGCAGTCTGGAGGGTACGTTTAGCAATCAGCCCCAGCATTTT. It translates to CASSLEGTFSNQPQHF.

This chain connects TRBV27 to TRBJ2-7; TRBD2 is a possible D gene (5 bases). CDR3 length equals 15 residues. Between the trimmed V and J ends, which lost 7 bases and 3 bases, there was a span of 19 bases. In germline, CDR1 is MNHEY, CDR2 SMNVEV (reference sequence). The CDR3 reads CASKKLEAGFYEQYF. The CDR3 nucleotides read TGTGCCAGCAAGAAACTAGAGGCCGGGTTCTACGAGCAGTACTTC.

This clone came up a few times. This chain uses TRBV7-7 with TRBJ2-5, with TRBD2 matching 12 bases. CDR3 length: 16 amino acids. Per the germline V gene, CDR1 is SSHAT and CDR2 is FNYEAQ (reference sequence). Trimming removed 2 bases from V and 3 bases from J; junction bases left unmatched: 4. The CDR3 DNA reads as TGTGCCAGCAGCTTAAGGGCTAGCGGGAGGGAAGAGACCCAGTACTTC. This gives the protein CASSLRASGREETQYF.

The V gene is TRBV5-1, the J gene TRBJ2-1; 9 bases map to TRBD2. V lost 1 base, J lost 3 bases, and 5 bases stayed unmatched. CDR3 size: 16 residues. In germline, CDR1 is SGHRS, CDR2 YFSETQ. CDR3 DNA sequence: TGCGCCAGCAGCTTGCCCGGGACTAGCAGCTACAATGAGCAGTTCTTC. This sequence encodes CASSLPGTSSYNEQFF.

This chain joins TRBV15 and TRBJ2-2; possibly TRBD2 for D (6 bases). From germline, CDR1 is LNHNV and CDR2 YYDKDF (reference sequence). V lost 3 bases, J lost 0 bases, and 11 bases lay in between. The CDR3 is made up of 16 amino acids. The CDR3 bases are TGTGCCACCAGCAGTCGGAGCGGGTCGAACACCGGGGAGCTGTTTTTT. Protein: CATSSRSGSNTGELFF. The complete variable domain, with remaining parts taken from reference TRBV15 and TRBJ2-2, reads DAMVIQNPRYQVTQFGKPVTLSCSQTLNHNVMYWYQQKSSQAPKLLFHYYDKDFNNEADTPDNFQSRRPNTSFCFLDIRSPGLGDTAMYLCATSSRSGSNTGELFFGEGSRLTVL.

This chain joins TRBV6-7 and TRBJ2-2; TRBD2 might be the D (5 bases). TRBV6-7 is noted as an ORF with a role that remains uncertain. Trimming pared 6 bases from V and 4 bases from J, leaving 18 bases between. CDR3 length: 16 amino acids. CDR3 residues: CASSRTQKYVTGELFF. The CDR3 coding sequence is TGTGCCAGCAGCAGGACTCAAAAGTATGTCACCGGGGAGCTGTTTTTT.

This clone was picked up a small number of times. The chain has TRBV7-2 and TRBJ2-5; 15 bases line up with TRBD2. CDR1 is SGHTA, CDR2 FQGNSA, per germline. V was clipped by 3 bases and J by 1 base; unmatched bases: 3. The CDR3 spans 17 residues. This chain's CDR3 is CASSLRGLAGGQETQYF. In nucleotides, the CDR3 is TGTGCCAGCAGCTTGAGGGGACTAGCGGGAGGCCAAGAGACCCAGTACTTC.

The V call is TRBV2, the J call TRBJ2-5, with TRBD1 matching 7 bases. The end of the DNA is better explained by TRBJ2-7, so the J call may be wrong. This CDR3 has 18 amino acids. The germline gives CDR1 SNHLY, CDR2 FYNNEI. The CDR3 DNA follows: TGTGCCAGCACCTTAGACATGGACAGGCCGTACGACTCCTACGAGCAGTACTTC. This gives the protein CASTLDMDRPYDSYEQYF.

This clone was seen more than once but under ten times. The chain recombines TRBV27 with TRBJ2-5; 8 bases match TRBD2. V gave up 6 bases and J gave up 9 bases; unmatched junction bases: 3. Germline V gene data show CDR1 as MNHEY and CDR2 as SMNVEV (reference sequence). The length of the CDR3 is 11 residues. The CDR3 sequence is CASSWRGAQYF. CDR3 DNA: TGTGCCAGCAGCTGGCGGGGGGCCCAGTACTTC.

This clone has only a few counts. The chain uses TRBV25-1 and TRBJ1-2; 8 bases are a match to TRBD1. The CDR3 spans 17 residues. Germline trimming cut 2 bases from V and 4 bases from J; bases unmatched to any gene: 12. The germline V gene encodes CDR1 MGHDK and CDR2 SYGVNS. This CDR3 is CASSETGQGPSSYGYTF. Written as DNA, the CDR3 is TGTGCCAGCAGTGAAACAGGACAGGGACCCTCAAGCTATGGCTACACCTTC.

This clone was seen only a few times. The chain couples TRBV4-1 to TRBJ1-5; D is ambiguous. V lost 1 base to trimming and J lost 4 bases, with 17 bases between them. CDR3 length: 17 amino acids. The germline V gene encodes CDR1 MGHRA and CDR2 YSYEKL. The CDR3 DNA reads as TGCGCCAGCAGCCAAGCCAAGCGGGGTAGCCTTAATCAGCCCCAGCATTTT. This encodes CASSQAKRGSLNQPQHF.

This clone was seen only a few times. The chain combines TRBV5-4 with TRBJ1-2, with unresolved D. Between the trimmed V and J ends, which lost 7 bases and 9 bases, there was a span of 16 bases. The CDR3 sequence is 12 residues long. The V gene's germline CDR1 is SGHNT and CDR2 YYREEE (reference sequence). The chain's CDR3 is CASGPTIESYTF. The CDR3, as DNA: TGTGCCAGCGGCCCTACTATTGAGAGCTACACCTTC. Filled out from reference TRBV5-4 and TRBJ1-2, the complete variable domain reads ETGVTQSPTHLIKTRGQQVTLRCSSQSGHNTVSWYQQALGQGPQFIFQYYREEENGRGNFPPRFSGLQFPNYSSELNVNALELDDSALYLCASGPTIESYTFGSGTRLTVV.

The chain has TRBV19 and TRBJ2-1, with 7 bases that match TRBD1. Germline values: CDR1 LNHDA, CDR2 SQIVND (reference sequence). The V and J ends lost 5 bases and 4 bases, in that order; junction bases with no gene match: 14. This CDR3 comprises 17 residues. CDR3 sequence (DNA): TGTGCCAGTAGTCTACCCCTAGGCCGACAGGGTTACAATGAGCAGTTCTTC. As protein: CASSLPLGRQGYNEQFF.

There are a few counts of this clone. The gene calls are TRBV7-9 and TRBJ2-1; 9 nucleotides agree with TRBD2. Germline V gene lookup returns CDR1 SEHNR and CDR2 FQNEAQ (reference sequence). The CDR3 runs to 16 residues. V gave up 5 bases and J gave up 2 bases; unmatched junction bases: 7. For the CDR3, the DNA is TGTGCCAGCAGCCCGCGGACTAGCGCCACCTACAATGAGCAGTTCTTC. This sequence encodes CASSPRTSATYNEQFF.